These 24 T cell receptor beta chains originate from one sample sequenced in a study of siplizumab effects on memory and regulatory T cells. Profiling relied on immunoSEQ multiplex PCR, and the TCRdb table lists in-frame clones only, not all of them. Of 92,000 or so clones in the sample, more than 80% were seen once. Input material: CD4+ T cells sorted from blood. These receptors were obtained from a human donor in good health.

This chain links TRBV5-6 with TRBJ2-7; maybe TRBD1 (7 bases). CDR3 size: 15 residues. Trimming cost V 4 bases and J 4 bases, with 18 bases left between them. The germline V gene has CDR1 SGHDT and CDR2 YYEEEE. CDR3 sequence: CASSQTGREHYEQYF. The CDR3 DNA follows: TGTGCCAGCAGCCAGACAGGGCGGGAACATTACGAGCAGTACTTC.

The chain combines TRBV6-1 with TRBJ1-5; 7 bases align to TRBD1. This CDR3 region has 15 residues. From germline, CDR1 is MNHNS and CDR2 SASEGT. With V trimmed by 6 bases and J by 0 bases, 5 bases remained unmatched. The CDR3, as DNA: TGTGCCAGCAGCGGGGGACAGAGTAGCAATCAGCCCCAGCATTTT. Its protein product is CASSGGQSSNQPQHF.

The chain joins TRBV28 to TRBJ1-5; 8 positions agree with TRBD1. CDR1 and CDR2 from the germline V gene are MDHEN and SYDVKM. This CDR3 has 14 residues. V was pared by 8 bases and J by 5 bases, with 8 bases of the junction left unmatched. CDR3 region: CASYGAGGHQPQHF. Written as DNA, the CDR3 is TGTGCCAGCTACGGGGCAGGGGGCCATCAGCCCCAGCATTTT.

A word on this clone: At one end, the junction sequence differs from germline, possibly due to a read error. The chain joins TRBV2 to TRBJ1-4; D may be TRBD1 (5 bases). Germline lookup yields CDR1 SNHLY and CDR2 FYNNEI. The CDR3 has 14 amino acids. CDR3: CASIEGENNEKLFF. The CDR3 DNA sequence: TGTGCCAGCATTGAAGGGGAAAATAATGAAAAACTGTTTTTT.

The CDR3 DNA reads as TGTGCCAGCAGCTCGGGGGGCGGAATTCAAGAGACCCAGTACTTC. Translation: CASSSGGGIQETQYF. This chain links TRBV7-9 with TRBJ2-5; possible D gene TRBD2, 7 bases. Germline V gene lookup returns CDR1 SEHNR and CDR2 FQNEAQ (reference sequence). There are 15 residues in the CDR3. V lost 4 bases, J lost 2 bases, and 14 bases lay in between.

The chain joins TRBV28 to TRBJ1-2; no definite D call. The CDR3 contains 14 residues. CDR1 MDHEN and CDR2 SYDVKM come from the germline V gene. V was trimmed by 5 bases and J by 0 bases, leaving 10 bases between them. CDR3 coding DNA: TGTGCCAGCAGTGAAGACACAACTAACTATGGCTACACCTTC. Translation: CASSEDTTNYGYTF.

CDR3 bases: TGTGCCAGCAGGCGAAGGGACGGCTGGAACACTGAAGCTTTCTTT. It translates to CASRRRDGWNTEAFF. The chain has TRBV6-5 and TRBJ1-1, with D maybe TRBD1 (5 bases). CDR3 size: 15 residues. V was trimmed by 6 bases and J by 1 base, leaving 15 bases between them. Germline V CDR1 and CDR2: MNHEY, SVGAGI.

The gene calls are TRBV28 and TRBJ2-5; D tentatively reads TRBD1 or TRBD2 (5 bases each). This CDR3 spans 12 amino acids. V shed 9 bases and J shed 6 bases, with 14 bases lying between them. From germline, CDR1 is MDHEN and CDR2 SYDVKM. The DNA for the CDR3 is TGTGCCAGTAGTACAGGAGGCAAGACCCAGTACTTC. Protein sequence: CASSTGGKTQYF.

The genes are TRBV7-6 and TRBJ2-7, with 10 bases fitting TRBD2. V shed 1 base and J 7 bases; nucleotides not matched to a gene: 13. In germline, CDR1 is SGHVS, CDR2 FNYEAQ. The CDR3 runs to 17 residues. CDR3 region: CASSLDSLAGAPGEQYF. The CDR3 DNA sequence: TGTGCCAGCAGCTTAGATTCCCTAGCGGGAGCCCCGGGGGAGCAGTACTTC. The full variable domain, with the rest looked up from reference TRBV7-6 and TRBJ2-7, is GAGVSQSPRYKVTKRGQDVALRCDPISGHVSLYWYRQALGQGPEFLTYFNYEAQQDKSGLPNDRFSAERPEGSISTLTIQRTEQRDSAMYRCASSLDSLAGAPGEQYFGPGTRLTVT.

The chain carries TRBV5-6 and TRBJ1-4; tentative D call: TRBD1 (6 bases). This CDR3 comprises 15 residues. Germline V lookup: CDR1 SGHDT, CDR2 YYEEEE. Trimming left V 5 bases short and J 3 bases short, with 14 bases between. CDR3 bases: TGTGCCAGCAGAGAACAGGGTCCTGCTAATGAAAAACTGTTTTTT. The encoded protein is CASREQGPANEKLFF.

The V call is TRBV7-3, the J call TRBJ1-1, with TRBD1 identical over 11 bases. Trimming took 2 bases from V and 4 from J; bases not matched to a gene: 6. Germline V gives CDR1 SGHTA, CDR2 FQGTGA. CDR3 size: 16 residues. The CDR3 region is CASSLLGQGAGTEAFF. DNA of the CDR3: TGTGCCAGCAGCTTACTAGGACAGGGGGCAGGCACTGAAGCTTTCTTT.

This chain connects TRBV9 to TRBJ1-1; D is unresolved. Trimming removed 3 bases at V and 4 bases at J, with 10 bases between. The CDR3 extends over 13 amino acids. Germline V lookup: CDR1 SGDLS, CDR2 YYNGEE. CDR3 residues: CASSADGGTEAFF. In DNA form, the CDR3 reads TGTGCCAGCAGCGCCGACGGTGGCACTGAAGCTTTCTTT. Full variable domain (remainder filled in from reference TRBV9 and TRBJ1-1): DSGVTQTPKHLITATGQRVTLRCSPRSGDLSVYWYQQSLDQGLQFLIQYYNGEERAKGNILERFSAQQFPDLHSELNLSSLELGDSALYFCASSADGGTEAFFGQGTRLTVV.

The chain uses TRBV25-1 and TRBJ2-7; 9 nucleotides align to TRBD2. The CDR3 loop spans 15 amino acids. Germline CDR1 reads MGHDK; CDR2 reads SYGVNS. With V trimmed by 5 bases and J by 1 base, 6 bases remained unmatched. The chain's CDR3 is CASSLSSGASYEQYF. As DNA, the CDR3 is TGTGCCAGCAGTTTATCTAGCGGGGCTTCCTACGAGCAGTACTTC.

The rearrangement joins TRBV18 to TRBJ1-1; D is uncertain. This CDR3 has 14 amino acids. Germline assignment: CDR1 KGHSH and CDR2 LQKENI. The germline V and J ends were trimmed by 7 bases and 0 bases, with 12 bases remaining between them. The CDR3 nucleotides read TGTGCCAGCTACAACGGACGGTTGAACACTGAAGCTTTCTTT. Translating it yields CASYNGRLNTEAFF.

The chain carries TRBV4-1 and TRBJ2-1; 9 bases line up with TRBD1. V lost 2 bases and J lost 7; bases outside the gene matches: 9. Germline values: CDR1 MGHRA, CDR2 YSYEKL. The CDR3 has 16 residues. The CDR3 DNA reads TGCGCCAGCAGCCAACCACCACGGGACAGGGAGAATGAGCAGTTCTTC. Translating gives CASSQPPRDRENEQFF.

The CDR3, as DNA: TGTGCCAGCAGACGTGACAGGGCCCCCACAGATACGCAGTATTTT. As protein: CASRRDRAPTDTQYF. The chain uses TRBV6-1 and TRBJ2-3; 7 bases align to TRBD1. Germline lookup yields CDR1 MNHNS and CDR2 SASEGT. V lost 6 bases and J lost 2; bases outside the gene matches: 8. The CDR3 is 15 amino acids.

This clone was seen only once. The chain recombines TRBV12-5 with TRBJ1-2; unclear D gene. The CDR3 has 12 residues. Germline V CDR1 and CDR2: LGHNT, FRNRAP. Trimming left V 1 base short and J 6 bases short, with 6 bases between. CDR3 sequence: CASGLATHGYTF. The DNA of the CDR3 is TGTGCTAGTGGTTTGGCGACGCATGGCTACACCTTC.

The CDR3 bases are TGCGCCAGCAGTGAGGGGGGGAGGCCTAGCTCCTACAATGAGCAGTTCTTC. The encoded protein is CASSEGGRPSSYNEQFF. The V gene is TRBV10-1, the J gene TRBJ2-1; possible D gene TRBD2, 6 bases. Trimming stripped 2 bases from V and 0 bases from J, with 14 bases between. This CDR3 comprises 17 residues. Germline CDR1 and CDR2: WNHNN and SYGVQD (reference sequence).

This clone was counted a few times. The chain is built from TRBV7-8 and TRBJ2-1, with 7 bases aligning to TRBD2. Germline CDR1 SGHVS, CDR2 FQNEAQ. The CDR3 runs 12 residues. With 0 bases clipped from V and 15 bases from J, the junction kept 5 bases outside the gene matches. The CDR3 DNA reads TGTGCCAGCAGCTTAGCGCGGGGGACCTGGTTCTTC. Its translation: CASSLARGTWFF.

The V gene is TRBV6-6, the J gene TRBJ2-7; 7 bases match TRBD2. The CDR3 totals 13 residues. The V gene's germline CDR1 is MNHNY and CDR2 SVGAGI (reference sequence). V dropped 5 bases and J dropped 4; count of bases not matched to a gene: 5. The CDR3 region is CASSGGVEYEQYF. The CDR3 nucleotides are TGTGCCAGCAGTGGGGGGGTGGAGTACGAGCAGTACTTC.

The genes are TRBV29-1 and TRBJ2-4, with TRBD2 as a possible D gene (6 bases). The CDR3 runs to 14 residues. Trimming shortened V by 6 bases and J by 1 base, and 13 bases separated the two germline ends. Germline V gene lookup returns CDR1 SQVTM and CDR2 ANQGSEA. Written as DNA, the CDR3 is TGCAGCGTACCCTCCGGAGGGGCCAAAAACATTCAGTACTTC. It translates to CSVPSGGAKNIQYF.

The rearrangement joins TRBV7-3 to TRBJ2-1; D is ambiguous. There are 17 residues in the CDR3. Germline V CDR1 and CDR2: SGHTA, FQGTGA. V lost 5 bases and J 1 base, leaving 18 bases between the germline ends. For the CDR3, the DNA is TGTGCCAGCAGCCCTATGGGCCACTTGGGTTCCTACAATGAGCAGTTCTTC. Protein: CASSPMGHLGSYNEQFF.

The chain uses TRBV7-2 and TRBJ2-3; tentative D call: TRBD2 (6 bases). Germline CDR1 is SGHTA and CDR2 is FQGNSA. The CDR3 loop spans 16 amino acids. V dropped 5 bases and J dropped 3 bases, with 18 bases sitting between them. Here the CDR3 reads CASSPSERRGTDTQYF. The DNA of the CDR3 is TGTGCCAGCAGCCCAAGCGAGCGGAGGGGAACAGATACGCAGTATTTT.

The count of this clone is one. The CDR3 nucleotides read TGTGCCAGCAGCTTAAGGCACTACTTCTCTCGGATAAACTACAATGAGCAGTTCTTC. Translation: CASSLRHYFSRINYNEQFF. The chain carries TRBV11-2 and TRBJ2-1; D gene unclear. Per germline, CDR1 SGHAT and CDR2 FQNNGV. CDR3 length equals 19 residues. Trimming stripped 2 bases from V and 3 bases from J, with 23 bases between.